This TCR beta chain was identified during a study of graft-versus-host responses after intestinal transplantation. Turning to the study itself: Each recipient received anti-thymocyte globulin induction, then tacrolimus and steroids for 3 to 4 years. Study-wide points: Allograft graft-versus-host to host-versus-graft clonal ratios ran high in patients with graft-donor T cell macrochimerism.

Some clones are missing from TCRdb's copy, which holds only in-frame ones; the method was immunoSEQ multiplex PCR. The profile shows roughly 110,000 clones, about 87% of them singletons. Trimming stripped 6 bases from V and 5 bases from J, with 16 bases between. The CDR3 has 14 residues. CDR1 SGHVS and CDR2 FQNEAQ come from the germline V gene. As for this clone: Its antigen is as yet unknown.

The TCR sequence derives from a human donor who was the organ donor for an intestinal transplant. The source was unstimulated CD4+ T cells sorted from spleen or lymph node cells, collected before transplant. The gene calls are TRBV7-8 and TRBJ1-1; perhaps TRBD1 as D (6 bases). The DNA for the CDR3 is TGTGCCAGCAGGGCCGCGCAGGGGACGACTGAAGCTTTCTTT. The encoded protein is CASRAAQGTTEAFF.